One and the same sample provided the 17 T cell receptor beta chains below, sequenced in a study of T cell responses to AZD1222 COVID-19 vaccine (dated by TCRdb to the early 2020s). The library was made by the immunoSEQ multiplex PCR assay. Here the immuneACCESS table is served through TCRdb, limited to in-frame sequences with V and J called. Missing clones are a known gap in these copies; in checked studies unresolved V genes cover under half, and the rest lacks a known reason. The sample data list approximately 130,000 clones, and 93% of these were observed just once. Roughly 0.9% of the sample belongs to the ten largest clones. Reading the label with the study, this specimen's time point is: baseline before first vaccination. Specimen: peripheral blood, collected on day 0 of AZD1222 vaccination. The receptors here all came from an adult in good health.

Here the CDR3 reads CASSFAAYGYTF. CDR3 in DNA: TGTGCCAGCAGTTTCGCAGCCTATGGCTACACCTTC. The chain has TRBV28 and TRBJ1-2; no clear D gene. Deletions cut 3 bases from V and 4 bases from J, with 6 bases between. Germline CDR1 reads MDHEN; CDR2 reads SYDVKM. The CDR3 covers 12 residues.

A word on this clone: Other nucleotide sequences in the sample specify the same CDR3. The chain is built from TRBV6-4 and TRBJ1-1; 7 positions match TRBD1. V gave up 5 bases and J gave up 5 bases; unmatched junction bases: 5. The germline V gene has CDR1 MRHNA and CDR2 SNTAGT. The CDR3 has 13 residues. The CDR3 sequence: CASSRQGGTEAFF. The CDR3 DNA sequence: TGTGCCAGCAGTAGACAGGGAGGGACTGAAGCTTTCTTT.

The chain couples TRBV29-1 to TRBJ1-1, with D possibly being TRBD1 (6 bases). The CDR3 is made up of 13 amino acids. In germline, CDR1 is SQVTM, CDR2 ANQGSEA. V was pared by 7 bases and J by 7 bases, with 19 bases between. CDR3 in DNA: TGCAGCGCTGACACAGGGAAACGGGGTGAAGCTTTCTTT. Translated: CSADTGKRGEAFF. Supplemented by reference TRBV29-1 and TRBJ1-1, the full variable domain reads SAVISQKPSRDICQRGTSLTIQCQVDSQVTMMFWYRQQPGQSLTLIATANQGSEATYESGFVIDKFPISRPNLTFSTLTVSNMSPEDSSIYLCSADTGKRGEAFFGQGTRLTVV.

This clone was found once. The chain employs TRBV11-2 and TRBJ1-6; tentative D call: TRBD1 (6 bases). Germline CDR1 is SGHAT and CDR2 is FQNNGV. This CDR3 spans 14 amino acids. Trimming removed 1 base at V and 8 bases at J, with 9 bases between. The CDR3, as DNA: TGTGCCAGCAGCTTAGTCCCAGGGGATTCACCCCTCCACTTT. This codes for CASSLVPGDSPLHF.

This chain connects TRBV5-1 to TRBJ2-5, with a tentative D call TRBD1 (6 bases). This CDR3 is 14 amino acids long. Germline V gives CDR1 SGHRS, CDR2 YFSETQ. V lost 0 bases and J lost 3, with 9 bases in between. CDR3 bases: TGCGCCAGCAGCTTGGGGACAGCCAAAGAGACCCAGTACTTC. It yields the protein CASSLGTAKETQYF.

J is TRBJ2-6 and V is TRBV5-4; 8 nucleotides match TRBD1. The CDR3 length is 15 residues. The germline gives CDR1 SGHNT, CDR2 YYREEE (reference sequence). V shed 2 bases, J shed 2 bases, and the junction held 0 bases outside the gene matches. The CDR3 DNA reads TGTGCCAGCAGCTTCAGGGGGCCTGGGGCCAACGTCCTGACTTTC. Translated: CASSFRGPGANVLTF.

J is TRBJ1-4 and V is TRBV28, with D perhaps TRBD1 (6 bases). The V end was cut by 7 bases, the J end by 8 bases, with 17 bases between. The CDR3 sequence is 14 residues long. Germline V gene data show CDR1 as MDHEN and CDR2 as SYDVKM. CDR3 amino acids: CASNQGGAGEKLFF. CDR3 in DNA: TGTGCCAGCAACCAAGGGGGGGCTGGGGAAAAACTGTTTTTT.

V usage is TRBV5-1 and J usage is TRBJ1-1, with a possible D match to TRBD1 (5 bases). This CDR3 contains 13 residues. Looked up from germline, CDR1 is SGHRS and CDR2 is YFSETQ. Trimming took 3 bases from V and 3 from J, leaving 9 bases between them. The CDR3 DNA reads as TGCGCCAGCAGCTCCGGGGGGGACACTGAAGCTTTCTTT. It codes for CASSSGGDTEAFF.

The V and J genes are TRBV11-3 and TRBJ1-1; 8 bases line up with TRBD1. Germline CDR1 reads SGHNT; CDR2 reads YENEEA. The CDR3 consists of 13 residues. V lost 3 bases and J lost 6; bases outside the gene matches: 3. CDR3 protein: CASSLVQGAEAFF. The DNA of the CDR3 is TGTGCCAGCAGCTTGGTACAGGGGGCTGAAGCTTTCTTT. Full variable domain (missing parts from reference TRBV11-3 and TRBJ1-1): EAGVVQSPRYKIIEKKQPVAFWCNPISGHNTLYWYLQNLGQGPELLIRYENEEAVDDSQLPKDRFSAERLKGVDSTLKIQPAELGDSAVYLCASSLVQGAEAFFGQGTRLTVV.

The chain combines TRBV10-2 with TRBJ2-1; 8 bases line up with TRBD2. The CDR3 is made up of 16 amino acids. The germline gives CDR1 WSHSY, CDR2 SAAADI. With V trimmed by 4 bases and J by 0 bases, 5 bases remained unmatched. This chain's CDR3 is CASSALAGSSYNEQFF. The CDR3 DNA is TGCGCCAGCAGTGCTTTAGCGGGGAGCTCCTACAATGAGCAGTTCTTC.

A single count supports this clone. The V call is TRBV2, the J call TRBJ2-2; 7 positions match TRBD2. V was pared by 7 bases and J by 0 bases, with 2 bases of the junction left unmatched. Germline V lookup: CDR1 SNHLY, CDR2 FYNNEI. This CDR3 spans 14 amino acids. CDR3 coding DNA: TGTGCCAGCACGGGACTATCGAACACCGGGGAGCTGTTTTTT. It translates to CASTGLSNTGELFF. Full variable domain (outside the CDR3, taken from reference TRBV2 and TRBJ2-2): EPEVTQTPSHQVTQMGQEVILRCVPISNHLYFYWYRQILGQKVEFLVSFYNNEISEKSEIFDDQFSVERPDGSNFTLKIRSTKLEDSAMYFCASTGLSNTGELFFGEGSRLTVL.

The chain is built from TRBV20-1 and TRBJ1-5, with 7 bases fitting TRBD1. CDR3 length: 16 amino acids. The V gene end was trimmed by 3 bases and the J gene end by 7 bases; junction bases not matched to a gene: 15. Germline V gene lookup returns CDR1 DFQATT and CDR2 SNEGSKA (reference sequence). CDR3 coding DNA: TGCAGTGCTAGTCCCGGTTCGGGCAGGGGGAGGCAGCCCCAGCATTTT. Translating it yields CSASPGSGRGRQPQHF.

The V and J genes are TRBV27 and TRBJ1-1; D unresolved. This CDR3 contains 12 residues. Germline-derived CDR1 and CDR2 are MNHEY and SMNVEV (reference sequence). The V and J ends lost 5 bases and 0 bases respectively, with 4 bases between them. This chain's CDR3 is CASSTLNTEAFF. The CDR3 nucleotides read TGTGCCAGCAGTACCCTGAACACTGAAGCTTTCTTT.

DNA of the CDR3: TGCAGCGTTGAAGATGACAGTAACTATGGCTACACCTTC. As protein: CSVEDDSNYGYTF. The genes are TRBV29-1 and TRBJ1-2; maybe TRBD1 (5 bases). Trimming removed 0 bases from V and 1 base from J, with 6 bases in between. The CDR3 runs to 13 residues. CDR1 and CDR2 (germline): SQVTM, ANQGSEA.

CDR3: CASSLGPQGFGNTIYF. DNA for the CDR3: TGTGCCAGCAGCTTGGGGCCACAGGGCTTCGGAAACACCATATATTTT. The chain carries TRBV5-4 and TRBJ1-3; tentative D call: TRBD1 (6 bases). From germline, CDR1 is SGHNT and CDR2 YYREEE (reference sequence). This CDR3 has 16 residues. V lost 0 bases to trimming and J lost 4 bases, with 14 bases between them.

V gene TRBV2 combines with J gene TRBJ1-3; 7 bases align to TRBD1. The germline gives CDR1 SNHLY, CDR2 FYNNEI. This CDR3 has 15 amino acids. Trimming at V came to 2 bases and at J to 3 bases, leaving 4 bases not matched to a gene. The CDR3 DNA reads as TGTGCCAGCAGTGAAATTGGGGACAGTGGAAACACCATATATTTT. As protein: CASSEIGDSGNTIYF.

The V and J genes are TRBV10-3 and TRBJ1-2, with TRBD1 as a possible D gene (5 bases). The V and J ends lost 0 bases and 6 bases respectively, with 11 bases between them. The CDR3 extends over 14 amino acids. Germline CDR1 and CDR2: ENHRY and SYGVKD. CDR3 amino acids: CAISESLGGDGYTF. The CDR3 region has the DNA TGTGCCATCAGTGAGTCACTGGGGGGAGATGGCTACACCTTC.